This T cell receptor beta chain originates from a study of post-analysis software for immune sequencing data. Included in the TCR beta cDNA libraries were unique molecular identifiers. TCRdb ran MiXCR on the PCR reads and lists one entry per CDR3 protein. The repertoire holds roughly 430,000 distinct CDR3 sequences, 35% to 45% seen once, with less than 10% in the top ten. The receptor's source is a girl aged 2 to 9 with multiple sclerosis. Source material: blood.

The CDR3 region has the DNA TGTGCCAGCAGCTTGGACAGAAGCTATGAAAAACTGTTTTTT. It codes for CASSLDRSYEKLFF. The V call is TRBV5-4, the J call TRBJ1-4; D remains unclear. This CDR3 has 14 amino acids. In germline, CDR1 is SGHNT, CDR2 YYREEE (reference sequence). The ends were cut back, 0 bases at V and 6 bases at J, with 9 bases in the middle. Complete variable domain (other parts from reference TRBV5-4 and TRBJ1-4): ETGVTQSPTHLIKTRGQQVTLRCSSQSGHNTVSWYQQALGQGPQFIFQYYREEENGRGNFPPRFSGLQFPNYSSELNVNALELDDSALYLCASSLDRSYEKLFFGSGTQLSVL.